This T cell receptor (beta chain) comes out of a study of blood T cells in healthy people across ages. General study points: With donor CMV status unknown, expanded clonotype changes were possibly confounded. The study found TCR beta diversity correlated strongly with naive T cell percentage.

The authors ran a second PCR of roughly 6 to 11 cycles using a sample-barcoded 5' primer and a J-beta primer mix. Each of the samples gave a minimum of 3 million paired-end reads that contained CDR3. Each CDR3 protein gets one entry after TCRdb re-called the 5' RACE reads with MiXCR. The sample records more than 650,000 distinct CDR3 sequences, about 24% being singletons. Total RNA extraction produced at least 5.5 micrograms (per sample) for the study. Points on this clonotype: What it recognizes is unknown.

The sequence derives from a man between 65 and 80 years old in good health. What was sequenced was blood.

CDR3 loop: CASSLGLAGGFPFF. The CDR3 region has the DNA TGTGCCAGCAGCTTAGGGCTAGCGGGAGGTTTTCCGTTCTTC. V usage is TRBV7-2 and J usage is TRBJ2-1; 11 nucleotides match TRBD2. Germline V lookup: CDR1 SGHTA, CDR2 FQGNSA. With 1 base clipped from V and 15 bases from J, the junction kept 8 bases outside the gene matches. This CDR3 is 14 amino acids long.